This T cell receptor beta chain was recovered during a study of T cell responses to AZD1222 COVID-19 vaccine. Germline CDR1 SEHNR, CDR2 FQNEAQ (reference sequence). This CDR3 contains 13 residues. Trimming took 3 bases from V and 4 from J, leaving 9 bases between them. Points on this clone: Its antigen is unknown.

Repertoires were generated with immunoSEQ multiplex PCR, while TCRdb's copy carries only in-frame clones and drops some. Among fewer than 150,000 clones, approximately 92% were seen once, and the ten largest hold 6.5% to 8.5%. The study, taken as a whole, reports: Elevations in Spike-specific TCR breadth and depth followed administration of two AZD1222 doses.

The origin of this receptor is an adult who received the AZD1222 COVID-19 vaccine. The sequencing used peripheral blood, collected 28 days after the second AZD1222 dose. The V gene is TRBV7-9, the J gene TRBJ1-2; D may be TRBD1 (5 bases). In nucleotides, the CDR3 is TGTGCCAGCAGCTTCAGGGTATCCTATGGCTACACCTTC. This translates into CASSFRVSYGYTF.